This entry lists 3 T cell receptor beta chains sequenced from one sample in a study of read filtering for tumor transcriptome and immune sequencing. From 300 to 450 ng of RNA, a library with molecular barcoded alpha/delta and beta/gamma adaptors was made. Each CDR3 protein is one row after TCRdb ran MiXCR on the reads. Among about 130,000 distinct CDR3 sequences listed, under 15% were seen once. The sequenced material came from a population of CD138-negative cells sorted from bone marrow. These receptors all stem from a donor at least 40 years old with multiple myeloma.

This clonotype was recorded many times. The CDR3 here is CASSSLGTFYQYEQYF. In DNA, the CDR3 is TGTGCCAGCAGCTCCCTCGGGACATTTTATCAGTACGAGCAGTACTTC. The chain recombines TRBV7-2 with TRBJ2-7, with D possibly TRBD1 on 6 matching bases. The germline CDR1 and CDR2 sequences are SGHTA and FQGNSA. The CDR3 covers 16 residues. V was cut by 4 bases and J by 4 bases, with 20 bases left in between.

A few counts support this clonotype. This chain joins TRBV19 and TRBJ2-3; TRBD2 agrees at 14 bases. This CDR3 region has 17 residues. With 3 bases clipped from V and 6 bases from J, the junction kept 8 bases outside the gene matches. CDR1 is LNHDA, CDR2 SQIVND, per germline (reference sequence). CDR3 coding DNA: TGTGCCAGTAGTATGGCGGGACTAGCGGGAGAGTCGGATACGCAGTATTTT. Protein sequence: CASSMAGLAGESDTQYF.

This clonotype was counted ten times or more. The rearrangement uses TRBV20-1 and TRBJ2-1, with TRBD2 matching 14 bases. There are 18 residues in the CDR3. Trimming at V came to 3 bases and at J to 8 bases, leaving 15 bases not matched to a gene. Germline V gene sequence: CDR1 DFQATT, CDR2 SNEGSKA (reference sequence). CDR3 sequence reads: CSARVIGTGLAGVDEQFF. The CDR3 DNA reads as TGCAGTGCTAGGGTAATCGGGACGGGACTAGCGGGAGTGGATGAGCAGTTCTTC.